The 17 T cell receptor beta chains reported below all come from one sample, sequenced in a study of blood T cells in healthy people across ages (dated by TCRdb to about 2015). Library preparation employed 5' RACE. The listed sequencing device is Illumina HiSeq 2500. A second PCR of about 7 to 12 cycles was run with a J-beta primer mix and a sample-barcoded 5' primer. TCRdb itself trimmed the public reads at Q25 with fastp, ran MiXCR and retained productive beta chains. Each record represents a unique CDR3 protein, reported with the most common genes and DNA among its rows. The table for this sample lists approximately 850,000 distinct CDR3 sequences; 55% to 75% of them were counted only once. About 20% of the sample is held by the ten biggest clonotypes. The specimen was blood. The receptors were sampled from a man aged 30 to 45 in good health.

The V call is TRBV6-5, the J call TRBJ2-7; D unclear. The DNA end is a closer match to TRBJ2-5, so the J assignment may be wrong. The CDR3 is made up of 14 amino acids. Germline-derived CDR1 and CDR2 are MNHEY and SVGAGI. The CDR3 DNA reads as TGTGCCAGCAGTTACTCGGTGATAGCAGAGACCCAGTACTTC. Its translation is CASSYSVIAETQYF.

The CDR3 sequence: CASSSHRGPGEKLFF. The CDR3 nucleotides read TGTGCCAGCAGCTCCCACAGGGGGCCGGGTGAAAAACTGTTTTTT. The chain links TRBV7-2 to TRBJ1-4; TRBD1 matches 9 bases. This CDR3 is built from 15 residues. The germline gives CDR1 SGHTA, CDR2 FQGNSA. Trimming cost V 4 bases and J 7 bases; bases outside gene matches: 7.

The CDR3 region is CASSQGTGGVSGSINEQYF. In nucleotides, the CDR3 is TGCGCCAGCAGCCAGGGGACAGGGGGAGTTAGCGGGAGCATTAACGAGCAGTACTTC. This chain links TRBV4-3 with TRBJ2-5, with TRBD1 matching over 11 bases. The better agreement between TRBJ2-7 and the DNA end casts doubt on the J call. Germline CDR1 and CDR2: LGHNA and YSLEER. CDR3 length equals 19 residues.

In its sample, this clonotype was seen a few times. The chain employs TRBV12-3 or TRBV12-4 and TRBJ1-2, with D perhaps matching TRBD1 (6 bases). The length of the CDR3 is 13 residues. V was pared by 6 bases and J by 7 bases, with 15 bases between. CDR3 amino acids: CASSPTGIAGYTF. CDR3 nucleotide sequence: TGTGCCAGCAGCCCTACAGGGATAGCTGGCTACACCTTC.

The V gene is TRBV29-1, the J gene TRBJ2-7; TRBD1 matches 10 bases. Germline V CDR1 and CDR2: SQVTM, ANQGSEA. V shed 6 bases, J shed 1 base, and the junction held 9 bases outside the gene matches. The CDR3 length is 15 residues. CDR3 sequence: CSVLKGTGASYEQYF. As DNA, the CDR3 is TGCAGCGTCCTGAAAGGGACAGGGGCTTCCTACGAGCAGTACTTC.

The rearrangement joins TRBV20-1 to TRBJ2-3; 9 positions agree with TRBD2. The V and J ends lost 7 bases and 1 base, in that order; junction bases with no gene match: 6. This CDR3 has 14 residues. CDR1 and CDR2 from the germline V gene are DFQATT and SNEGSKA (reference sequence). This CDR3 reads CSENSGSGTDTQYF. CDR3 bases: TGCAGTGAAAATAGCGGGAGTGGCACAGATACGCAGTATTTT.

This clonotype was observed a single time. The rearrangement joins TRBV7-9 to TRBJ2-2, with D perhaps TRBD1 or TRBD2 (6 bases each). This CDR3 contains 13 residues. Germline V gene lookup returns CDR1 SEHNR and CDR2 FQNEAQ (reference sequence). V lost 5 bases and J lost 6, with 10 bases in between. CDR3 region: CASSPGASGELFF. The CDR3, as DNA: TGTGCCAGCAGCCCGGGGGCCTCCGGGGAGCTGTTTTTT.

J is TRBJ2-7 and V is TRBV9; D is possibly TRBD1 or TRBD2 (5 bases each). The CDR3 totals 13 residues. The germline V and J ends were trimmed by 4 bases and 2 bases, with 10 bases remaining between them. Germline assignment: CDR1 SGDLS and CDR2 YYNGEE. CDR3 nucleotides: TGTGCCAGCAGCATGGGACCGCCCTACGAGCAGTACTTC. It yields the protein CASSMGPPYEQYF.

This clonotype was detected once. This sequence joins TRBV4-2 and TRBJ1-6; D unresolved. With 3 bases removed from V and 10 bases from J, the gap between germline ends came to 16 bases. Germline assignment: CDR1 LGHNA and CDR2 YNFKEQ. The CDR3 spans 15 residues. The CDR3 protein is CASSHDGQSQSPLHF. As DNA, the CDR3 is TGTGCCAGCAGCCATGATGGGCAGTCCCAATCACCCCTCCACTTT.

This clonotype appeared a single time. V and J are TRBV28 and TRBJ2-4; 10 positions agree with TRBD1. The germline V gene has CDR1 MDHEN and CDR2 SYDVKM. The CDR3 is 20 amino acids. The V and J ends lost 1 base and 0 bases, in that order; junction bases with no gene match: 12. The CDR3 protein is CASSLLVGQGSSLAKNIQYF. In DNA, the CDR3 is TGTGCCAGCAGTTTATTGGTGGGACAGGGGTCCTCACTAGCCAAAAACATTCAGTACTTC.

J is TRBJ1-2 and V is TRBV29-1; no firm D call. V gave up 3 bases and J gave up 6 bases, with 14 bases separating them. CDR1 SQVTM and CDR2 ANQGSEA come from the germline V gene. This CDR3 has 13 amino acids. The CDR3 sequence: CSVDETSPNGYTF. In DNA form, the CDR3 reads TGCAGCGTTGATGAGACATCCCCTAATGGCTACACCTTC.

The V and J genes are TRBV6-5 and TRBJ2-7, with 8 bases matching TRBD1. V was clipped by 5 bases and J by 5 bases; unmatched bases: 14. CDR1 and CDR2 (germline): MNHEY, SVGAGI. The CDR3 is 16 residues long. The CDR3 nucleotides read TGTGCCAGCAGTCCCGCGACCAGGACAGGGCAGCACGAGCAGTACTTC. Amino acid sequence: CASSPATRTGQHEQYF.

The V and J genes are TRBV10-3 and TRBJ2-7; 10 bases are shared with TRBD1. V gave up 2 bases and J gave up 7 bases; unmatched junction bases: 20. Germline V gene lookup returns CDR1 ENHRY and CDR2 SYGVKD. The CDR3 spans 19 residues. The CDR3 region has the DNA TGTGCCATCAGTGAGAATCGAGGCAGGATGATGACAGGGGGCAGAGAGCAGTACTTC. This translates into CAISENRGRMMTGGREQYF.

The chain has TRBV29-1 and TRBJ2-1; TRBD2 matches at 13 bases. Trimming removed 4 bases from V and 9 bases from J; junction bases left unmatched: 6. In germline, CDR1 is SQVTM, CDR2 ANQGSEA. The CDR3 sequence is 14 residues long. In nucleotides, the CDR3 is TGCAGCGTTGTTACTAGCGGGAGGGCGAGTGAGCAGTTCTTC. Encoded protein: CSVVTSGRASEQFF.

The genes are TRBV18 and TRBJ1-2; TRBD1 matches at 7 bases. The length of the CDR3 is 13 residues. Germline V CDR1 and CDR2: KGHSH, LQKENI. The trim removed 11 bases at V and 3 bases at J, leaving 9 bases unmatched. This CDR3 is CAGTGQADYGYTF. The CDR3, as DNA: TGTGCCGGCACTGGACAGGCAGACTATGGCTACACCTTC.

This clonotype has a handful of counts. V usage is TRBV20-1 and J usage is TRBJ1-1; 7 bases match TRBD1. The V segment lost 5 bases and the J segment 0 bases; nucleotides outside the gene matches: 9. The CDR3 covers 15 residues. Germline CDR1 and CDR2: DFQATT and SNEGSKA (reference sequence). In DNA form, the CDR3 reads TGCAGTGCTCCCCAAGGGGACAGTTTGAACACTGAAGCTTTCTTT. It encodes CSAPQGDSLNTEAFF.

The CDR3 here is CASSQSLDGTSVGTQYF. The CDR3 DNA is TGCGCCAGCAGCCAAAGTTTGGACGGGACTAGCGTAGGTACGCAGTATTTT. The V and J genes are TRBV4-3 and TRBJ2-3; TRBD2 matches 10 bases. Germline V gene data show CDR1 as LGHNA and CDR2 as YSLEER. J lost 8 bases, V lost 2 bases, and 13 bases had no gene match. The CDR3 is made up of 17 amino acids.